This TCR beta chain was captured in a study of graft-versus-host responses after intestinal transplantation. Study at large: Each patient got anti-thymocyte globulin induction, then tacrolimus and steroids for about 3 years.

General study findings and limits: Early post-transplant declines in HvG were associated with peak levels of circulating GvH clones.

A note on this clone: Its specificity is unknown.

Only in-frame clones appear in the TCRdb table, and some are missing; sequencing was by immunoSEQ multiplex PCR. The table lists about 130,000 clones, around 90% of them singletons. Trimming took 1 base from V and 0 from J, leaving 6 bases between them. The CDR3 loop spans 14 amino acids. Germline V lookup: CDR1 SNHLY, CDR2 FYNNEI. The clonotype comes from a human donor who received an intestinal transplant. The sample in question was unstimulated CD4+ T cells sorted from spleen or lymph node cells, obtained before intestinal transplant. The chain uses TRBV2 and TRBJ1-2, with D uncertain. CDR3 region: CASSEGSPNYGYTF. CDR3 sequence (DNA): TGTGCCAGCAGTGAAGGCAGCCCTAACTATGGCTACACCTTC.